This record looks at one T cell receptor beta chain sequence and its context. Assay used: immunoSEQ multiplex PCR; TCRdb lists only in-frame clones, some missing. The sample has approximately 110,000 clones, about nine tenths seen once. V was pared by 0 bases and J by 3 bases, with 9 bases between. The CDR3 runs 15 residues. Germline V lookup: CDR1 SGHVS, CDR2 FQNEAQ. The data were obtained in a study of T cell responses to AZD1222 COVID-19 vaccine. The receptor was derived from an adult who received the AZD1222 COVID-19 vaccine. The genes are TRBV7-8 and TRBJ2-1; tentative D call: TRBD2 (7 bases). Source: peripheral blood, taken 28 days after the second AZD1222 dose. CDR3: CASSLAGGLYNEQFF. CDR3 coding DNA: TGTGCCAGCAGCTTAGCGGGGGGGCTCTACAATGAGCAGTTCTTC.